This T cell receptor (beta chain) was sequenced in a study of vaccination and CD4 T cells after COVID-19. Study overall: Blood was drawn a median roughly 66 days post second dose, range 14 to 241.

V lost 5 bases and J lost 4; bases outside the gene matches: 4. CDR3 length: 13 amino acids. Germline lookup yields CDR1 DFQATT and CDR2 SNEGSKA (reference sequence). The Oncomine TCR Beta short-read assay generated sequence data from the DNA of cultured CD4+ T cells. Genomic DNA was taken out of cultured CD4+ T cells by extraction. TCRdb re-called the PCR reads through MiXCR, storing one row per CDR3 protein. Of 20,000 to 25,000 distinct CDR3 sequences listed, 35% to 45% are singletons. This clonotype is medium-sized within its sample. Its cognate antigen is unknown. Time point given: late sampling 161 to 241 days after vaccination in a few convalescent patients. Treatment noted: approximately nine-day PBMC culture with coronavirus spike peptide pools or control peptides (ViraFEST assay).

The specimen was CD4+ T cells from blood, cultured in vitro, collected about 7 months after SARS-CoV-2 vaccination. This clonotype was sampled from a human donor who had recovered from COVID-19. V usage is TRBV20-1 and J usage is TRBJ2-1; 8 positions match TRBD1. CDR3 bases: TGCAGTGCTCTAGGGACAGGTTACAATGAGCAGTTCTTC. Protein sequence: CSALGTGYNEQFF.